The clone carrying this T cell receptor beta chain appeared a few times. The antigen is unknown. These data belong to a study of post-analysis software for immune sequencing data. Across the study: The patients showed relapsing-remitting, secondary progressive and progressive-relapsing multiple sclerosis courses. Study observations and caveats: Compared with controls, patients had more of 4 to 6 TRBV segments, including TRBV5-6, TRBV5-1 and TRBV20-1. Comparison with controls showed significantly lower normalized Chao1 diversity in multiple sclerosis patients. By F measure, samples from a shared preparation batch strongly co-clustered.

Incorporated into the TCR beta cDNA libraries were unique molecular identifiers, which served to reduce PCR and sequencing biases. The source material, roughly 0.9 to 11 million T cells, gave rise to 500,000 or so cDNA molecules. TCRdb analysed the PCR reads with MiXCR anew, one entry per CDR3 protein. Here the sample spans fewer than 850,000 distinct CDR3 sequences, just over 45% being singletons. V trimming: 0 bases; J trimming: 1 base; junction bases outside the gene matches: 2. CDR1 SEHNR and CDR2 FQNEAQ come from the germline V gene (reference sequence). The CDR3 is 16 residues long. The V call is TRBV7-9, the J call TRBJ1-5; TRBD1 agrees at 8 bases. This TCR derives from a girl between 5 and 17 years old with multiple sclerosis. Sequences were obtained from blood. The CDR3 region is CASSLAGTGSNQPQHF. CDR3 in DNA: TGTGCCAGCAGCTTAGCTGGGACAGGCAGCAATCAGCCCCAGCATTTT.